This T cell receptor beta chain is from a study of T cells in Graves' hyperthyroidism and ophthalmopathy (dated by TCRdb to the late 2010s). In the study overall: Peripheral blood samples were taken at initial diagnosis, before any treatment was given. To identify distinguishing TCR V-J signatures, a discovery cohort of some 99 patients was used, comprising approximately 40 with Graves' ophthalmopathy and 57 with stable Graves' hyperthyroidism. Prospective prediction of ophthalmopathy was tested in an independent validation cohort of fewer than 20 hyperthyroidism patients and 17 patients who later progressed to ophthalmopathy. The approximately 98 discovery patients were randomly divided into training and test sets at a 7:3 ratio. In more than 5 Graves' hyperthyroidism patients, the study also compared T-cell repertoires from thyroid tissue with T-cell repertoires from blood. Following sampling, methimazole starting at 30 mg daily was given to hyperthyroidism patients, and high-dose intravenous methylprednisolone was given to ophthalmopathy patients. The paper describes TCR Vbeta CDR3 sequencing of 140 or so peripheral blood samples, made up of approximately 40 ophthalmopathy patients, 70 to 75 hyperthyroidism patients and approximately 17 progressor patients.

Via the germline V gene, CDR1 is MGHRA and CDR2 YSYEKL. The CDR3 starts with the cysteine, ends with the phenylalanine, and has 16 residues. Solely the CDR3 DNA is kept, with 48 bases framed from the first base. The V end gives up 0 bases and the J end 3 bases, leaving 7 bases in the junction not matched to a gene. In its sample, this clonotype was seen a few times. Its antigen has not been determined. No much larger clonotype is one base removed from it; base qualities were not supplied. A patient counted as having stable Graves' hyperthyroidism if no progression to ophthalmopathy occurred over 18 months of follow-up. Hyperthyroidism patients were aged 18 to 65 years and newly diagnosed, with disease duration of less than 2 months. Patients with uncontrolled infections, other autoimmune diseases, pregnancy or lactation were excluded. Diagnoses relied on clinical symptoms, serum thyroxine and TRAb, thyroid ultrasound and orbital computed tomography. PBMCs were separated from approximately 10 ml of fresh peripheral blood using Ficoll-Paque density gradient centrifugation. Trizol reagent was used to extract total RNA, and RNA quality was then checked on an Agilent 2100 Bioanalyzer.

What the study reported, not specific to this receptor: A 13 V-J signature model separated ophthalmopathy from stable hyperthyroidism, with over 85% sensitivity and roughly 82% specificity in cross-validation and 80%/75% in testing. In validation, the model predicted progression to ophthalmopathy a median of around 6.5 months before onset, with about 70% sensitivity and more than 72% specificity. Sample size was not statistically predetermined, and investigators were not blinded to group allocation. Most expanded thyroid clonotypes (frequency above 0.001) were also detected in blood, a finding suggesting that blood repertoires may reflect thyroid immune responses.

TCR beta CDR3 regions were amplified from RNA transcripts. A first-round RT-PCR of the TCR CDR3 used the HTBI primer set with the Qiagen OneStep RT-PCR kit. Libraries were constructed in a second round of multiplex PCR, after which size selection and purification were carried out. The libraries were sequenced on an Illumina HiSeq2000 using paired-end 100 bp reads. Under the source paper's analysis protocol: SOAPnuke was used to process the raw data, removing reads that contained adapters or uncalled bases, had a mean Phred below 15, or lacked an exact match to the constant primer or identifier. COPE v1.2.5 was used to merge the high-quality paired reads, and each unique nucleotide sequence was defined as a clonotype. MiTCR v1.1 was used to align the clonotypes against IMGT TRBV, TRBD and TRBJ reference segments. The analysis was restricted to V-J combinations with a frequency above 0.0001, which together covered 99.2% of the repertoires. The TCS score was defined as the ratio of F50 (clonal expansion) to E x V (chaos), calculated using BLOSUM62-based TCRdist between CDR3 peptides within each V-J. Welch's t-statistics and random forest reduced several hundred V-J features to around 14, which were used in a naive Bayes classifier (R e1071). TCRdb itself trimmed the public reads at Q25 with fastp, ran MiXCR and retained productive beta chains. Under each unique CDR3 protein, matching rows form one entry showing the most common genes and DNA. The V and J calls shown here were made by TCRdb, not taken from the authors' results. For this sample the table gives hundreds of thousands of distinct CDR3 sequences, of which 14% were detected only once. The top ten constitute 10% to 13% of the sample.

Input material: blood. The receptor's source is a woman under 30 with Graves' hyperthyroidism. The V and J genes are TRBV4-1 and TRBJ2-7; 8 of the junction bases match TRBD1. The CDR3 loop reads CASSQDRQGANYEQYF. The bases are TGCGCCAGCAGCCAAGATAGGCAGGGGGCAAACTACGAGCAGTACTTC.